The rows below give T cell receptor beta chains drawn from one sample of a study of CD8+CD57+ T cells in acquired aplastic anemia. MiXCR, run by TCRdb on the reads, gives a single entry per CDR3 protein. The table shows hundreds of thousands of distinct CDR3 sequences, with approximately 57% occurring only once. The sequenced sample consisted of sorted CD4+, CD8+, or CD8+CD57+ T cells (not recorded which) from PBMCs. Every receptor here comes from a human donor with aplastic anemia. Both conserved end residues are part of each CDR3. The D gene is left open where the match is weak. Size values are once, few and many counts, or a class for expanded clones, and some rows have none.

V gene: TRBV29-1; clone size: -; D gene: -; J gene: TRBJ1-1; CDR3 protein: CSVVSAEAFF; CDR3 DNA: TGCAGCGTTGTTTCGGCTGAAGCTTTCTTT
V gene: TRBV24-1; clone size: once; D gene: TRBD1; J gene: TRBJ1-4; CDR3 protein: CATSGDRGEKLFF; CDR3 DNA: TGTGCCACCAGTGGGGACAGGGGTGAAAAACTGTTTTTT
V gene: TRBV6-1; clone size: many; D gene: -; J gene: TRBJ2-7; CDR3 protein: CASSGTGGLAYEQYF; CDR3 DNA: TGTGCCAGCAGTGGGACGGGGGGCCTTGCCTACGAGCAGTACTTC
V gene: TRBV7-9; clone size: -; D gene: -; J gene: TRBJ1-1; CDR3 protein: CASSRDPEAFF; CDR3 DNA: TGTGCCAGCAGCCGGGACCCTGAAGCTTTCTTT
V gene: TRBV6-1; clone size: many; D gene: -; J gene: TRBJ2-3; CDR3 protein: CASGGQGGYTDTQYF; CDR3 DNA: TGTGCCAGCGGCGGTCAGGGCGGCTACACAGATACGCAGTATTTT
V gene: TRBV6-5; clone size: -; D gene: -; J gene: TRBJ1-2; CDR3 protein: CASSDRDTNFYGYTF; CDR3 DNA: TGTGCCAGCAGTGACCGGGACACGAACTTCTATGGCTACACCTTC
V gene: TRBV7-3; clone size: -; D gene: -; J gene: TRBJ2-1; CDR3 protein: CASSLYSGSYNEQFF; CDR3 DNA: TGTGCCAGCAGCTTATATAGCGGTAGCTACAATGAGCAGTTCTTC
V gene: TRBV19; clone size: -; D gene: -; J gene: TRBJ2-5; CDR3 protein: CASSIATDSVDRTQYF; CDR3 DNA: TGTGCCAGTAGTATAGCCACGGACAGCGTCGATAGGACCCAGTACTTC
V gene: TRBV12-3/TRBV12-4; clone size: many; D gene: TRBD1; J gene: TRBJ1-5; CDR3 protein: CASSSLGGGNQPQHF; CDR3 DNA: TGTGCCAGCAGTTCTCTAGGGGGCGGCAATCAGCCCCAGCATTTT
V gene: TRBV9; clone size: -; D gene: -; J gene: TRBJ2-7; CDR3 protein: CASSVAVGVNDEQYF; CDR3 DNA: TGTGCCAGCAGCGTAGCCGTGGGAGTTAACGACGAGCAGTACTTC
V gene: TRBV5-5; clone size: -; D gene: -; J gene: TRBJ1-5; CDR3 protein: CASSEVPGNQPQHF; CDR3 DNA: TGTGCCAGCAGCGAGGTCCCGGGAAATCAGCCCCAGCATTTT
V gene: TRBV6-4; clone size: -; D gene: TRBD1; J gene: TRBJ2-6; CDR3 protein: CASSDRASAGANVLTF; CDR3 DNA: TGTGCCAGCAGCGACAGGGCCAGCGCTGGGGCCAACGTCCTGACTTTC
V gene: TRBV14; clone size: -; D gene: -; J gene: TRBJ1-6; CDR3 protein: CASSQKGYSPLHF; CDR3 DNA: TGTGCCAGCAGCCAAAAGGGGTATTCACCCCTCCACTTT
V gene: TRBV10-1; clone size: -; D gene: -; J gene: TRBJ2-7; CDR3 protein: CASSESGSWHSYEQYF; CDR3 DNA: TGCGCCAGCAGTGAGTCGGGGTCGTGGCACTCCTACGAGCAGTACTTC
V gene: TRBV2; clone size: -; D gene: -; J gene: TRBJ2-1; CDR3 protein: CASSEWAGVNEQFF; CDR3 DNA: TGTGCCAGCAGTGAATGGGCCGGCGTGAATGAGCAGTTCTTC
V gene: TRBV5-1; clone size: -; D gene: -; J gene: TRBJ2-1; CDR3 protein: CASSPTGDEQFF; CDR3 DNA: TGCGCCAGCAGCCCTACCGGCGATGAGCAGTTCTTC
V gene: TRBV6-5; clone size: many; D gene: TRBD1; J gene: TRBJ2-4; CDR3 protein: CASRPQGALAKNIQYF; CDR3 DNA: TGTGCCAGCAGACCTCAGGGGGCCTTAGCCAAAAACATTCAGTACTTC
V gene: TRBV18; clone size: few; D gene: -; J gene: TRBJ1-5; CDR3 protein: CASSGGVFGQPQHF; CDR3 DNA: TGTGCCAGCTCCGGGGGGGTTTTCGGTCAGCCCCAGCATTTT
V gene: TRBV20-1; clone size: -; D gene: -; J gene: TRBJ2-5; CDR3 protein: CSSNSRGETQYF; CDR3 DNA: TGCAGTTCTAATTCACGGGGCGAGACCCAGTACTTC
V gene: TRBV20-1; clone size: once; D gene: TRBD1; J gene: TRBJ2-5; CDR3 protein: CSARDGAGGDNQPQYF; CDR3 DNA: TGCAGTGCTAGAGATGGGGCAGGGGGCGACAATCAGCCCCAGTACTTC
V gene: TRBV9; clone size: -; D gene: -; J gene: TRBJ1-4; CDR3 protein: CASSVESGTRVGKLFF; CDR3 DNA: TGTGCCAGCAGCGTAGAGTCAGGAACTCGTGTCGGGAAACTGTTTTTT
V gene: TRBV19; clone size: many; D gene: -; J gene: TRBJ2-7; CDR3 protein: CASSQRQPYEQYF; CDR3 DNA: TGTGCCAGTAGTCAGAGACAGCCCTACGAGCAGTACTTC
V gene: TRBV20-1; clone size: -; D gene: TRBD2; J gene: TRBJ2-1; CDR3 protein: CRGTSYSHEQFF; CDR3 DNA: TGCAGAGGGACTAGCTATAGCCATGAGCAGTTCTTC
V gene: TRBV5-4; clone size: -; D gene: -; J gene: TRBJ1-2; CDR3 protein: CASSSRDRSGYTF; CDR3 DNA: TGTGCCAGCAGCTCCAGGGATAGGAGCGGCTACACCTTC
V gene: TRBV10-3; clone size: -; D gene: TRBD1; J gene: TRBJ1-6; CDR3 protein: CAIRRTGASPLHF; CDR3 DNA: TGTGCCATCAGAAGGACAGGGGCTTCACCCCTCCACTTT
V gene: TRBV10-3; clone size: -; D gene: -; J gene: TRBJ1-2; CDR3 protein: CAIGDRNGYGYTF; CDR3 DNA: TGTGCCATCGGTGATAGGAACGGATATGGCTACACCTTC
V gene: TRBV7-9; clone size: -; D gene: -; J gene: TRBJ2-7; CDR3 protein: CASSLVRGLLYEQYF; CDR3 DNA: TGTGCCAGCAGCTTAGTAAGGGGCCTCCTATACGAGCAGTACTTC
V gene: TRBV5-5; clone size: many; D gene: TRBD1; J gene: TRBJ2-3; CDR3 protein: CASSLGQGRTDTQYF; CDR3 DNA: TGTGCCAGCAGCTTGGGACAGGGGAGGACAGATACGCAGTATTTT
V gene: TRBV24-1; clone size: -; D gene: -; J gene: TRBJ1-5; CDR3 protein: CATSDKGINSNQPQHF; CDR3 DNA: TGTGCCACCAGTGATAAGGGGATTAATAGCAATCAGCCCCAGCATTTT
V gene: TRBV7-2; clone size: many; D gene: TRBD1; J gene: TRBJ1-5; CDR3 protein: CASSPRGNQPQHF; CDR3 DNA: TGTGCCAGCAGCCCCAGGGGGAATCAGCCCCAGCATTTT
V gene: TRBV29-1; clone size: many; D gene: -; J gene: TRBJ1-5; CDR3 protein: CSVIISQGGPQHF; CDR3 DNA: TGCAGCGTGATCATATCCCAGGGAGGACCCCAGCATTTT
V gene: TRBV7-8; clone size: -; D gene: TRBD1; J gene: TRBJ1-1; CDR3 protein: CASSLGAGGRGTEAFF; CDR3 DNA: TGTGCCAGCAGCTTAGGGGCAGGGGGAAGGGGCACTGAAGCTTTCTTT
V gene: TRBV19; clone size: -; D gene: -; J gene: TRBJ1-2; CDR3 protein: CASSPRLGSYYGYTF; CDR3 DNA: TGTGCCAGTAGTCCCAGATTAGGGAGTTACTATGGCTACACCTTC
V gene: TRBV25-1; clone size: few; D gene: -; J gene: TRBJ2-3; CDR3 protein: CASSVDSTDTQYF; CDR3 DNA: TGTGCCAGCAGTGTTGACAGCACAGATACGCAGTATTTT
V gene: TRBV7-8; clone size: many; D gene: -; J gene: TRBJ2-5; CDR3 protein: CASSLAKLLETQYF; CDR3 DNA: TGTGCCAGCAGCTTAGCCAAGCTCCTGGAGACCCAGTACTTC
V gene: TRBV5-4; clone size: many; D gene: -; J gene: TRBJ2-2; CDR3 protein: CASSLGGTVNTGELFF; CDR3 DNA: TGTGCCAGCAGCTTGGGGGGGACGGTGAACACCGGGGAGCTGTTTTTT